The 29 T cell receptor beta chains presented below share a single source sample, sequenced in a study of T cell responses to AZD1222 COVID-19 vaccine. The repertoire was sequenced with immunoSEQ multiplex PCR; TCRdb's copy has only in-frame clones and lacks some. Among 20,000 to 25,000 clones listed, approximately 86% were seen once. The specimen comprised peripheral blood, sampled on day 0 of AZD1222 vaccination. The receptors derive from an adult in good health.

This clone was seen only a few times. V usage is TRBV2 and J usage is TRBJ1-2; no clear D gene. CDR1 SNHLY and CDR2 FYNNEI come from the germline V gene. The CDR3 has 17 amino acids. V was clipped by 2 bases and J by 0 bases, with 16 bases between them. CDR3 amino acids: CASSELGVPGANYGYTF. The CDR3 DNA sequence: TGTGCCAGCAGTGAACTAGGTGTGCCTGGCGCTAACTATGGCTACACCTTC.

CDR3 DNA: TGTGCCAGCAGGCATGGAAAGACCCAGTACTTC. This sequence encodes CASRHGKTQYF. V and J are TRBV28 and TRBJ2-5; D remains unclear. The CDR3 length is 11 residues. V lost 6 bases, J lost 6 bases, and 8 bases lay in between. From germline, CDR1 is MDHEN and CDR2 SYDVKM. Looking up the rest from reference TRBV28 and TRBJ2-5 gives the full variable domain: DVKVTQSSRYLVKRTGEKVFLECVQDMDHENMFWYRQDPGLGLRLIYFSYDVKMKEKGDIPEGYSVSREKKERFSLILESASTNQTSMYLCASRHGKTQYFGPGTRLLVL.

The sample holds one count of this clone. The V gene is TRBV4-1, the J gene TRBJ2-1; 7 bases line up with TRBD2. V trimming: 3 bases; J trimming: 0 bases; junction bases outside the gene matches: 5. Germline CDR1 is MGHRA and CDR2 is YSYEKL. The CDR3 is 16 amino acids. CDR3 in amino acids: CASSHTSAFSYNEQFF. The CDR3 DNA follows: TGCGCCAGCAGCCATACTAGCGCGTTCTCCTACAATGAGCAGTTCTTC.

The genes are TRBV19 and TRBJ2-2; 14 bases align to TRBD2. J lost 1 base, V lost 4 bases, and 5 bases had no gene match. Germline values: CDR1 LNHDA, CDR2 SQIVND (reference sequence). The CDR3 is 18 residues long. CDR3 bases: TGTGCCAGTAGTAGAGGGACTAGCGGGAGTGGGAACACCGGGGAGCTGTTTTTT. It is translated as CASSRGTSGSGNTGELFF.

This chain connects TRBV19 to TRBJ1-3; D remains ambiguous. Germline CDR1 and CDR2: LNHDA and SQIVND (reference sequence). CDR3 length: 15 residues. Trimming stripped 1 base from V and 2 bases from J, with 9 bases between. The CDR3 DNA follows: TGTGCCAGTAGTATAGGAGGGAATACTGGAAACACCATATATTTT. This translates into CASSIGGNTGNTIYF.

The rearrangement links TRBV7-2 to TRBJ2-1, with D possibly being TRBD1 or TRBD2 (5 bases each). The CDR3 spans 13 residues. V dropped 1 base and J dropped 9 bases, with 10 bases sitting between them. From germline, CDR1 is SGHTA and CDR2 FQGNSA. Here the CDR3 reads CASSLVDGAEQFF. As DNA, the CDR3 is TGTGCCAGCAGCTTAGTAGACGGGGCTGAGCAGTTCTTC.

The CDR3 bases are TGTGCCAGCAGCAGGTCAGGGGGCTTTCAGCCCCAGCATTTT. Translation: CASSRSGGFQPQHF. The chain joins TRBV3-1 (or the pseudogene TRBV3-2) to TRBJ1-5; 8 nucleotides match TRBD1. Germline values: CDR1 LGHDT, CDR2 YNNKEL (reference sequence). J lost 6 bases, V lost 5 bases, and 6 bases had no gene match. The CDR3 covers 14 residues.

The chain joins TRBV6-1 to TRBJ1-3; D is ambiguous. Germline CDR1 is MNHNS and CDR2 is SASEGT. Deletions cut 0 bases from V and 0 bases from J, with 9 bases between. CDR3 length: 16 residues. CDR3 sequence reads: CASSEAFRGSGNTIYF. As DNA, the CDR3 is TGTGCCAGCAGTGAAGCCTTCCGGGGCTCTGGAAACACCATATATTTT.

There are a few counts of this clone. This chain links TRBV19 with TRBJ1-2; D not resolved. Germline V lookup: CDR1 LNHDA, CDR2 SQIVND (reference sequence). This CDR3 is built from 13 residues. Trimming took off 3 bases at V and 5 bases at J, with 10 bases between the two ends. CDR3 DNA sequence: TGTGCCAGTAGTATCAGCCGAACGTATGGCTACACCTTC. It specifies CASSISRTYGYTF.

The V gene is TRBV11-2, the J gene TRBJ1-2; TRBD1 agrees at 10 bases. The CDR3 is made up of 19 amino acids. After removal of 8 bases from V and 3 bases from J, the junction contained 21 bases not matched to a gene. Germline V CDR1 and CDR2: SGHAT, FQNNGV. The CDR3 region is CASEKFGTGQGKMDYGYTF. CDR3 in DNA: TGTGCCAGCGAAAAGTTCGGAACGGGACAGGGGAAGATGGACTATGGCTACACCTTC.

This CDR3 is CAWSGGPGNQPQHF. The CDR3 DNA is TGTGCCTGGAGCGGAGGGCCGGGCAATCAGCCCCAGCATTTT. The chain joins TRBV30 to TRBJ1-5; no clear D gene. Germline CDR1 reads GTSNPN; CDR2 reads SVGIG (reference sequence). V was cut by 3 bases and J by 2 bases, with 11 bases left in between. The CDR3 length is 14 residues.

The genes are TRBV2 and TRBJ2-6; 9 nucleotides align to TRBD1. There are 24 residues in the CDR3. Germline CDR1 and CDR2: SNHLY and FYNNEI. V trimming: 6 bases; J trimming: 3 bases; junction bases outside the gene matches: 30. The CDR3 is CASRARIYQSGAYRGRNGANVLTF. The CDR3, as DNA: TGTGCCAGCAGGGCCCGGATTTATCAATCCGGCGCGTACAGGGGGCGGAATGGGGCCAACGTCCTGACTTTC.

The chain combines TRBV28 with TRBJ2-1; possibly TRBD1 or TRBD2 for D (5 bases each). The V gene lost 2 bases and the J gene lost 6 bases, with 8 bases spanning the gap. The germline V gene has CDR1 MDHEN and CDR2 SYDVKM. This CDR3 is built from 13 residues. The CDR3 region has the DNA TGTGCCAGCAGTTTACTCGGGGCCAATGAGCAGTTCTTC. Protein product: CASSLLGANEQFF. Full variable domain (remainder filled in from reference TRBV28 and TRBJ2-1): DVKVTQSSRYLVKRTGEKVFLECVQDMDHENMFWYRQDPGLGLRLIYFSYDVKMKEKGDIPEGYSVSREKKERFSLILESASTNQTSMYLCASSLLGANEQFFGPGTRLTVL.

On this clone itself: The identical CDR3 is also encoded by other nucleotide sequences in the sample. The rearrangement uses TRBV28 and TRBJ2-3; a weak D match, TRBD2 (5 bases). This CDR3 is built from 14 residues. The germline gives CDR1 MDHEN, CDR2 SYDVKM. V lost 3 bases to trimming and J lost 2 bases, with 9 bases between them. This chain's CDR3 is CASSFNGNTDTQYF. DNA for the CDR3: TGTGCCAGCAGTTTCAACGGGAACACAGATACGCAGTATTTT.

The chain has TRBV11-2 and TRBJ2-7, with a tentative D call TRBD2 (5 bases). V lost 1 base and J 3 bases, leaving 19 bases between the germline ends. The length of the CDR3 is 17 residues. Germline V gives CDR1 SGHAT, CDR2 FQNNGV. The CDR3 region is CASSLGGSAARFYEQYF. The DNA of the CDR3 is TGTGCCAGCAGCTTAGGGGGTTCAGCGGCCCGCTTCTACGAGCAGTACTTC. Based on the CDR3 plus reference TRBV11-2 and TRBJ2-7, the full variable domain is EAGVAQSPRYKIIEKRQSVAFWCNPISGHATLYWYQQILGQGPKLLIQFQNNGVVDDSQLPKDRFSAERLKGVDSTLKIQPAKLEDSAVYLCASSLGGSAARFYEQYFGPGTRLTVT.

V is TRBV19 and J is TRBJ2-6, with TRBD2 identical over 7 bases. This CDR3 is built from 20 residues. Germline CDR1 LNHDA, CDR2 SQIVND (reference sequence). J lost 0 bases, V lost 9 bases, and 20 bases had no gene match. CDR3 in amino acids: CASRGRGPLVLSSGANVLTF. The DNA for the CDR3 is TGTGCCAGCCGGGGGAGGGGCCCTTTGGTCCTATCCTCTGGGGCCAACGTCCTGACTTTC.

J is TRBJ1-2 and V is TRBV5-6, with D possibly matching TRBD1 (6 bases). The CDR3 is made up of 17 amino acids. The V gene lost 1 base and the J gene lost 3 bases, with 19 bases spanning the gap. CDR1 and CDR2 from the germline V gene are SGHDT and YYEEEE. CDR3 residues: CASSLQFQGGEDYGYTF. CDR3 nucleotide sequence: TGTGCCAGCAGCTTGCAGTTTCAAGGGGGTGAAGACTATGGCTACACCTTC.

V gene TRBV12-3 or TRBV12-4 combines with J gene TRBJ1-1, with a tentative D call TRBD1 (6 bases). Deletions cut 6 bases from V and 4 bases from J, with 12 bases between. This CDR3 is built from 13 residues. The CDR3 protein is CASRVGGGTEAFF. CDR3 DNA: TGTGCCAGCAGAGTAGGGGGTGGCACTGAAGCTTTCTTT.

As regards this clone: Other DNA sequences from this sample encode an identical CDR3 as well. The chain has TRBV5-5 and TRBJ2-2; no reliable D call. This CDR3 is 15 amino acids long. V was pared by 2 bases and J by 0 bases, with 8 bases between. Germline values: CDR1 SGHKS, CDR2 YYEKEE (reference sequence). In DNA form, the CDR3 reads TGTGCCAGCAGCTTAGGCAGAACGAACACCGGGGAGCTGTTTTTT. Translating it yields CASSLGRTNTGELFF.

The chain combines TRBV30 with TRBJ2-3, with 10 bases aligning to TRBD1. The germline gives CDR1 GTSNPN, CDR2 SVGIG (reference sequence). The CDR3 has 17 residues. J lost 3 bases, V lost 3 bases, and 12 bases had no gene match. The CDR3 spells CAWRRSTGTGVTDTQYF. As DNA, the CDR3 is TGTGCCTGGAGAAGATCAACCGGGACAGGGGTTACAGATACGCAGTATTTT.

The chain joins TRBV6-1 to TRBJ1-4; D may be TRBD1 (6 bases). V was cut by 10 bases and J by 7 bases, with 16 bases left in between. Germline V gene data show CDR1 as MNHNS and CDR2 as SASEGT. The CDR3 is 13 residues long. The CDR3 loop reads CATRGGQVEKLFF. The CDR3 coding sequence is TGTGCCACCCGCGGGGGGCAGGTTGAAAAACTGTTTTTT.

This clone was seen once. This chain connects TRBV2 to TRBJ1-2; D unresolved. In germline, CDR1 is SNHLY, CDR2 FYNNEI. The V end lost 6 bases, the J end lost 1 base, and 15 bases lay between the germline ends. This CDR3 comprises 15 residues. The CDR3 bases are TGTGCCAGCAGCCCCGCCGGCACATTTAACTATGGCTACACCTTC. Its translation is CASSPAGTFNYGYTF.

This clone was picked up a small number of times. The chain combines TRBV7-8 with TRBJ2-2, with 7 bases fitting TRBD1. V was pared by 4 bases and J by 7 bases, with 15 bases of the junction left unmatched. This CDR3 is built from 17 residues. CDR1 is SGHVS, CDR2 FQNEAQ, per germline. Here the CDR3 reads CASSSHSFDRAGGELFF. The CDR3 DNA is TGTGCCAGCAGCTCCCATTCCTTTGACAGGGCGGGCGGGGAGCTGTTTTTT.

The chain employs TRBV30 and TRBJ2-4, with D hard to call. CDR1 is GTSNPN, CDR2 SVGIG, per germline (reference sequence). V shed 5 bases and J shed 1 base, with 12 bases lying between them. This CDR3 is built from 14 residues. The CDR3 DNA reads as TGTGCCTGGGGGAAGGCGGCTGCCAAAAACATTCAGTACTTC. Translation: CAWGKAAAKNIQYF. The full variable domain, rest sourced from reference TRBV30 and TRBJ2-4, is SQTIHQWPATLVQPVGSPLSLECTVEGTSNPNLYWYRQAAGRGLQLLFYSVGIGQISSEVPQNLSASRPQDRQFILSSKKLLLSDSGFYLCAWGKAAAKNIQYFGAGTRLSVL.

J is TRBJ2-7 and V is TRBV29-1, with D hard to call. There are 11 residues in the CDR3. V was trimmed by 4 bases and J by 6 bases, leaving 10 bases between them. Germline CDR1 SQVTM, CDR2 ANQGSEA. This chain's CDR3 is CSVAVFGEQYF. The CDR3 region has the DNA TGCAGCGTTGCAGTTTTCGGCGAGCAGTACTTC.

The chain joins TRBV7-9 to TRBJ1-2; D gene uncertain. Between the trimmed V and J ends, which lost 1 base and 7 bases, there was a span of 10 bases. The CDR3 has 13 residues. Germline V gives CDR1 SEHNR, CDR2 FQNEAQ (reference sequence). The CDR3 spells CASSLDGLGGYTF. The CDR3 region has the DNA TGTGCCAGCAGCTTAGACGGGCTGGGTGGCTACACCTTC.

This clone was observed a single time. The chain carries TRBV7-9 and TRBJ1-2; no clear D. This CDR3 contains 16 residues. Germline loops: CDR1 SEHNR, CDR2 FQNEAQ (reference sequence). Between the trimmed V and J ends, which lost 6 bases and 0 bases, there was a span of 17 bases. The CDR3 here is CASSLQDVETNYGYTF. In DNA form, the CDR3 reads TGTGCCAGCAGTTTGCAAGATGTTGAAACTAACTATGGCTACACCTTC.

The rearrangement joins TRBV20-1 to TRBJ1-2; 10 bases map to TRBD1. Germline CDR1 is DFQATT and CDR2 is SNEGSKA (reference sequence). The V gene end was trimmed by 3 bases and the J gene end by 4 bases; junction bases not matched to a gene: 8. The CDR3 extends over 15 amino acids. Written as DNA, the CDR3 is TGCAGTGCTAGTCGACAGGGGGCGCTGAGCTATGGCTACACCTTC. Translating it yields CSASRQGALSYGYTF.

This sequence joins TRBV28 and TRBJ2-3; D remains unclear. CDR3 length: 13 amino acids. The germline CDR1 and CDR2 sequences are MDHEN and SYDVKM. V lost 8 bases, J lost 2 bases, and 11 bases lay in between. For the CDR3, the DNA is TGTGCCAGCCATCAATTCCACACAGATACGCAGTATTTT. This sequence encodes CASHQFHTDTQYF.